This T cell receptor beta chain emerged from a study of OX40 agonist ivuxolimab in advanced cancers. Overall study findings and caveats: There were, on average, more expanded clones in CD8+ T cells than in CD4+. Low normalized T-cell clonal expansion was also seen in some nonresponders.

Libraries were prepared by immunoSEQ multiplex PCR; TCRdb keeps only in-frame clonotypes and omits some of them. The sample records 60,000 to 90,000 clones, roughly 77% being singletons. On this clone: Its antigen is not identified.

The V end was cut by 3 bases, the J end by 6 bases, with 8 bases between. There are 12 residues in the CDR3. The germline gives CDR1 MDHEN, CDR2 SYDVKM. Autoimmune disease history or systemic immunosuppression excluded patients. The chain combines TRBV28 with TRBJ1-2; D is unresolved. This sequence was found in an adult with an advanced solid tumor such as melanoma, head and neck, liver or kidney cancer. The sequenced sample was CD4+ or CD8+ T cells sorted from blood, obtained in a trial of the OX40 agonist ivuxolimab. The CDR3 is CASSFSGDGYTF. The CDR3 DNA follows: TGTGCCAGCAGTTTTTCAGGCGATGGCTACACCTTC.